This T cell receptor beta chain was sequenced in a study of early T cells in non-severe SARS-CoV-2 infection. Study context: Investigators sequenced bulk RNA drawn from unsorted whole blood, and chains remained unpaired. Notes on the study in general: The VDJdb matching leaned toward anti-spike CD8 responses and overlooked private and CD4 specificities.

Unique molecular identifiers were added to individual cDNA molecules. TCRdb called the 5' RACE reads again in MiXCR, with one record for every CDR3 protein. Of under 45,000 distinct CDR3 sequences in the sample, about 5.2% were seen once. This clonotype occurred many times. Its antigen is undetermined. The material was whole blood, obtained at baseline. This TCR was recovered from an adult who was a healthcare worker with PCR-confirmed SARS-CoV-2 infection or an uninfected control (not recorded which).

The CDR3 is CASSATGNTIYF. CDR3 sequence (DNA): TGTGCCAGCAGCGCTACAGGAAACACCATATATTTT. This chain uses TRBV7-9 with TRBJ1-3; no reliable D call. The CDR3 runs 12 residues. The germline V and J ends were trimmed by 5 bases and 4 bases, with 6 bases remaining between them. Germline V gives CDR1 SEHNR, CDR2 FQNEAQ (reference sequence).